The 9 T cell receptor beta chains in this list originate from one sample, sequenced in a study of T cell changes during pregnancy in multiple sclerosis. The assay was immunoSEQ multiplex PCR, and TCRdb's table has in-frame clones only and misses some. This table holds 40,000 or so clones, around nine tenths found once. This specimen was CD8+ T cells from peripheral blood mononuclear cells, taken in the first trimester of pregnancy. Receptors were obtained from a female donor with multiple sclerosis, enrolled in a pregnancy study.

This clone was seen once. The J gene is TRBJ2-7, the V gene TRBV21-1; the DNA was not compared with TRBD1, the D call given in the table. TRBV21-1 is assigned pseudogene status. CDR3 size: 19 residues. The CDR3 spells CASSKVVGQGVWGYYEQYF. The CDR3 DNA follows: TGTGCCAGCAGCAAAGTTGTCGGACAGGGCGTGTGGGGGTATTACGAGCAGTACTTC.

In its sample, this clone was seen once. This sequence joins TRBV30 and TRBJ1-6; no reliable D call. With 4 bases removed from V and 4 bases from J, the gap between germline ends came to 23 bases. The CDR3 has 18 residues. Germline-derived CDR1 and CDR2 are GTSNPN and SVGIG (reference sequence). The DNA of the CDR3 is TGTGCCTGGAAGTTTACGGAGAACTCGCCAAGATATAATTCACCCCTCCACTTT. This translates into CAWKFTENSPRYNSPLHF.

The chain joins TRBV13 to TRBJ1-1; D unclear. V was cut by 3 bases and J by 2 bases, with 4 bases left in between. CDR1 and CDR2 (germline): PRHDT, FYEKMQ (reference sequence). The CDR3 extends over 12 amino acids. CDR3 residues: CASSFPNTEAFF. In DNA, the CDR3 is TGTGCCAGCAGCTTTCCTAACACTGAAGCTTTCTTT.

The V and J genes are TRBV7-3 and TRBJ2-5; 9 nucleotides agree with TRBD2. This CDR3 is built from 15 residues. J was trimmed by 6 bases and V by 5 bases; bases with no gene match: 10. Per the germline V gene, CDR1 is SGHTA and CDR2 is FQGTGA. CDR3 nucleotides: TGTGCCAGCAGCCCCTCGGGACTAGCAGTTCAGACCCAGTACTTC. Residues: CASSPSGLAVQTQYF. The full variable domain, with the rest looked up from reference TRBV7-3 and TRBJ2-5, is GAGVSQTPSNKVTEKGKYVELRCDPISGHTALYWYRQSLGQGPEFLIYFQGTGAADDSGLPNDRFFAVRPEGSVSTLKIQRTERGDSAVYLCASSPSGLAVQTQYFGPGTRLLVL.

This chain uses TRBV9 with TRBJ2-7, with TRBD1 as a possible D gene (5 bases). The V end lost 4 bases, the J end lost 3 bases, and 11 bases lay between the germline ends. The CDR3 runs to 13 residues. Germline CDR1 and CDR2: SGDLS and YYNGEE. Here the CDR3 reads CASSPTAHYEQYF. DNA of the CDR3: TGTGCCAGCAGCCCGACAGCACACTACGAGCAGTACTTC.

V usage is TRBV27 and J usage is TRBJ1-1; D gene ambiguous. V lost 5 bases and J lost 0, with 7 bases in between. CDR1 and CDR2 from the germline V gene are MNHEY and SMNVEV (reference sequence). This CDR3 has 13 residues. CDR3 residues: CASSGSLNTEAFF. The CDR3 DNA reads TGTGCCAGCAGTGGGAGTCTGAACACTGAAGCTTTCTTT.

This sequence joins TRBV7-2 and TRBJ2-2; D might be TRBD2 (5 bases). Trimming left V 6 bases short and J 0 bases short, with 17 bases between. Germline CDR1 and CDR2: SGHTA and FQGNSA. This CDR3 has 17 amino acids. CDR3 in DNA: TGTGCCAGCAGAACCGACGACCCGGGATCGAACACCGGGGAGCTGTTTTTT. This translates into CASRTDDPGSNTGELFF.

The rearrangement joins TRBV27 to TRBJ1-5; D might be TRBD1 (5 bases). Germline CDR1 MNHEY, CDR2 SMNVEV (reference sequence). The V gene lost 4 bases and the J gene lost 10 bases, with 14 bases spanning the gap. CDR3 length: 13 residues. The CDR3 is CASSSTGVRPQHF. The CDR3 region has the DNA TGTGCCAGCAGTTCCACGGGGGTGAGACCCCAGCATTTT.

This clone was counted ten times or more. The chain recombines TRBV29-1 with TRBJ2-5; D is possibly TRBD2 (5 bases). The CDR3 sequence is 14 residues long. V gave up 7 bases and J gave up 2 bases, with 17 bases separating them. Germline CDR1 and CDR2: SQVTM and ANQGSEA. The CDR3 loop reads CSALDTGGQETQYF. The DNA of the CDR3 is TGCAGCGCCTTAGACACTGGAGGTCAAGAGACCCAGTACTTC.